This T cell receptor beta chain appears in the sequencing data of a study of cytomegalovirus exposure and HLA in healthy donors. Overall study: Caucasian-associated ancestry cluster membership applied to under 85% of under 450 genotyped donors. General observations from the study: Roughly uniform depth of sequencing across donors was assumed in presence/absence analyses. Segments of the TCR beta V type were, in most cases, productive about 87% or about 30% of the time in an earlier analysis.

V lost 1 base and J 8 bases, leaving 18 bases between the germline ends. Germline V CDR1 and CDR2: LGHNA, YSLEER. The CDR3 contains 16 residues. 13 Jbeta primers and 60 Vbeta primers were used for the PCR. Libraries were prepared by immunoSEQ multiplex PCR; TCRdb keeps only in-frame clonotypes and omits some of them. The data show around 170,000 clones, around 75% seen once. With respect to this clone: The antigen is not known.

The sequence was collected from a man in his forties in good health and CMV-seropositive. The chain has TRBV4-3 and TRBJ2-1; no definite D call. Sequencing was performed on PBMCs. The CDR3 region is CASSQVALSPADEQFF. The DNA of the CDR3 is TGCGCCAGCAGCCAAGTAGCTCTGTCTCCGGCAGATGAGCAGTTCTTC.